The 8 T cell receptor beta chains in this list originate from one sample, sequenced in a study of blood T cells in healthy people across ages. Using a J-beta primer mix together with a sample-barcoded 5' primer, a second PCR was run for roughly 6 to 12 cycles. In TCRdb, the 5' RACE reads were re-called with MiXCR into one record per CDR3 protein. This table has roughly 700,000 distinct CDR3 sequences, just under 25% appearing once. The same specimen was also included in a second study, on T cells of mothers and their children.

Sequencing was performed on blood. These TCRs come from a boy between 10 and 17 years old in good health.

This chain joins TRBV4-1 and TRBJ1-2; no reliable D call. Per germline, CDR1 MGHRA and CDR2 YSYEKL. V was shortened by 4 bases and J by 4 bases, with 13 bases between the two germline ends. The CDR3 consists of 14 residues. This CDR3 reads CASSPIAAAYGYTF. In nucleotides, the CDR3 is TGCGCCAGCAGCCCCATTGCTGCCGCCTATGGCTACACCTTC.

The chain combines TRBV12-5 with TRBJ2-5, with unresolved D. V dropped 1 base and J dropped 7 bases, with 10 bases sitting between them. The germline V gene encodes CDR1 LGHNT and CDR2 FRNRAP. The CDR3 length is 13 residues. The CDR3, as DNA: TGTGCTAGTGGTTTGGGGATCATGGGGACCCAGTACTTC. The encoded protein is CASGLGIMGTQYF.

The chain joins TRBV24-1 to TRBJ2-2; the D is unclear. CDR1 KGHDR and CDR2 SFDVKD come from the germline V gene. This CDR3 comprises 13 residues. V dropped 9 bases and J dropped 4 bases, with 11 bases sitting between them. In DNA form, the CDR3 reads TGTGCCACCGTGGGGTCCTCCACCGGGGAGCTGTTTTTT. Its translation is CATVGSSTGELFF.

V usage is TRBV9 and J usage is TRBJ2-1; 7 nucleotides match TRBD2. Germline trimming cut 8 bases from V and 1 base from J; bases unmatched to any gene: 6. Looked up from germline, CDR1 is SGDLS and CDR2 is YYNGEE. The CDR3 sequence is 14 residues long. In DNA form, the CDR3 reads TGTGCCAGGGGCCGGGGGGATTCCTACAATGAGCAGTTCTTC. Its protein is CARGRGDSYNEQFF.

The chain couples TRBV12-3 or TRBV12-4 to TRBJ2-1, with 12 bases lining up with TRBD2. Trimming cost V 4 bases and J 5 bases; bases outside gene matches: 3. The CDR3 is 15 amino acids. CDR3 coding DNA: TGTGCCAGCAGTTGGACTAGCGGGATGCACAATGAGCAGTTCTTC. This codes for CASSWTSGMHNEQFF.

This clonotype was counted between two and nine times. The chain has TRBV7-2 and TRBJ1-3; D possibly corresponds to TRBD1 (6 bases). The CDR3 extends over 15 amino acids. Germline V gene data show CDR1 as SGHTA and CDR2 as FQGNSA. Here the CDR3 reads CASRLGGPRGNTIYF. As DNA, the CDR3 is TGTGCGTCCCGATTAGGGGGGCCGAGGGGAAACACCATATATTTT.

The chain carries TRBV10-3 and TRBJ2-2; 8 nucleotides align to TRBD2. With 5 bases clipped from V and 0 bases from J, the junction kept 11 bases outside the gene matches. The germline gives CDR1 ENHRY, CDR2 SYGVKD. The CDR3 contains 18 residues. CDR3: CAISRRVAGNANTGELFF. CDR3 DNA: TGTGCCATCAGTCGGCGGGTAGCGGGAAACGCGAACACCGGGGAGCTGTTTTTT.

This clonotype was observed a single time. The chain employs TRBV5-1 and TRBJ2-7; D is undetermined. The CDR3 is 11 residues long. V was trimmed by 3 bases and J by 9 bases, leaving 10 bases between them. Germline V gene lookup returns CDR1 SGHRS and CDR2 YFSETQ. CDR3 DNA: TGCGCCAGCAGCTCCGGTCGGGTGCAGTACTTC. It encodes CASSSGRVQYF.